Listed below are T cell receptor beta chains from one sample, sequenced in a study of identical twins. In TCRdb, the 5' RACE reads were re-called with MiXCR into one record per CDR3 protein. The sample lists some 790,000 distinct CDR3 sequences, 15% to 20% occurring once. The same data also contributed to another study, on T cells expressing NK-cell markers.

The specimen was PBMCs. Source of these receptors: a woman aged 18-29 years in good health. The CDR3 runs from the conserved cysteine through the conserved F or W.

J	V	CDR3
TRBJ1-1	TRBV7-2	CASSIGRGMNTEAFF
TRBJ1-1	TRBV5-1	CASSLGPGQGTEAFF
TRBJ2-5	TRBV29-1	CSDRQGTETQYF
TRBJ2-2	TRBV6-2/TRBV6-3	CASSWQGSTGELFF
TRBJ2-5	TRBV20-1	CSATEGQTMTQYF
TRBJ2-1	TRBV7-2	CASSWTGNNEQFF
TRBJ2-1	TRBV5-1	CASSLEEHEQFF
TRBJ2-7	TRBV29-1	CSVEDRPYEQYF
TRBJ2-2	TRBV20-1	CSAGLTGNTGELFF
TRBJ2-3	TRBV5-1	CASSLAGGALSDTQYF
TRBJ2-1	TRBV25-1	CASSRLAGHEQFF
TRBJ2-3	TRBV9	CASSGRIEPYSTSTDTQYF
TRBJ2-1	TRBV29-1	CSVWGVGSGNNEQFF
TRBJ2-7	TRBV7-9	CASSLDPGQATYEQYF
TRBJ2-3	TRBV27	CASSRPLVGNTQYF
TRBJ2-7	TRBV5-6	CASSFGGDRGYEQYF
TRBJ2-1	TRBV27	CASGGQGVYNEQFF
TRBJ2-1	TRBV2	CASSGTFYNEQFF
TRBJ1-5	TRBV20-1	CSASGTDSNQPQHF
TRBJ2-3	TRBV7-9	CASSLEKGQRADTQYF
TRBJ2-3	TRBV20-1	CSARGLAWDTQYF
TRBJ2-7	TRBV5-8	CASSTGLTYEQYF
TRBJ2-1	TRBV5-8	CASLGQGDGEQFF
TRBJ1-2	TRBV18	CASSPFSGAGKGYTF
TRBJ2-2	TRBV2	CASSEAPPGIGELFF
TRBJ2-5	TRBV5-1	CASSLALVSETQYF
TRBJ2-5	TRBV12-3/TRBV12-4	CASSATQETQYF
TRBJ1-1	TRBV7-2	CASSLTGAERTEAFF
TRBJ2-3	TRBV6-1	CASSPRGLAGGPGHTQYF
TRBJ2-7	TRBV7-3	CASSQLPQGAPYEQYF
TRBJ2-2	TRBV7-2	CASSFSSSGELFF
TRBJ1-2	TRBV15	CATSGTLRDYGYTF
TRBJ2-7	TRBV6-1	CASSRGGTGDHEQYF
TRBJ1-2	TRBV12-3/TRBV12-4	CASSLRQLYGYTF
TRBJ2-1	TRBV4-1	CASSPSDRGRENEQFF
TRBJ2-2	TRBV6-1	CASSAWTGANTGELFF
TRBJ2-7	TRBV6-1	CASKDPYTSREQYF
TRBJ2-5	TRBV7-9	CASSFNGQQETQYF
TRBJ2-7	TRBV4-2	CASSQELTGASYEQYF
TRBJ2-1	TRBV29-1	CSGGRDDEQFF
TRBJ2-7	TRBV20-1	CSARPSSGSSYEQYF
TRBJ2-7	TRBV4-3	CASSQEWGPPSYEQYF
TRBJ2-3	TRBV20-1	CSAAGGLAGATDTQYF
TRBJ2-7	TRBV29-1	CSVDRGGGEQYF
TRBJ2-5	TRBV20-1	CSALYGTGGETQYF
TRBJ2-1	TRBV12-3/TRBV12-4	CASSLYGRRSYNEQFF
TRBJ1-5	TRBV20-1	CSAMTDSNQPQHF
TRBJ1-4	TRBV5-1	CASSLVPDDNEKLFF
TRBJ2-3	TRBV29-1	CSVEEGLAGGREDTQYF